One and the same sample provided the 20 T cell receptor beta chains below, sequenced in a study of shared clonotypes between healthy human individuals. Repertoires were generated with immunoSEQ multiplex PCR, while TCRdb's copy carries only in-frame clones and drops some. The sample holds approximately 650,000 clones, just under 97% seen once. CD45RO-negative CD8 cells positively selected for CCR7 made up the naive population, which excluded terminally differentiated effector memory CD45RA+ cells. Sequencing was performed on naive CD8+ T cells sorted from blood. The receptor set was obtained from a woman between 25 and 40 years old in good health.

This chain uses TRBV14 with TRBJ1-2; TRBD1 might be the D (5 bases). V was cut by 0 bases and J by 7 bases, with 12 bases left in between. The CDR3 loop spans 14 amino acids. From germline, CDR1 is SGHDN and CDR2 FVKESK. The CDR3 DNA sequence: TGTGCCAGCAGCCAAGATGAGTTGGGGGGTGGCTACACCTTC. Translated: CASSQDELGGGYTF.

V is TRBV14 and J is TRBJ1-3; 10 bases match TRBD1. Trimming cost V 5 bases and J 0 bases; bases outside gene matches: 4. The length of the CDR3 is 16 residues. Germline V gene lookup returns CDR1 SGHDN and CDR2 FVKESK. The CDR3 protein is CASSDRGPSSGNTIYF. The CDR3 bases are TGTGCCAGCAGCGACAGGGGGCCCAGCTCTGGAAACACCATATATTTT.

The chain recombines TRBV5-6 with TRBJ2-5; 13 nucleotides agree with TRBD2. The germline V gene encodes CDR1 SGHDT and CDR2 YYEEEE. The V gene end was trimmed by 2 bases and the J gene end by 3 bases; junction bases not matched to a gene: 1. This CDR3 region has 15 residues. The chain's CDR3 is CASSFGLAGEETQYF. In DNA form, the CDR3 reads TGTGCCAGCAGCTTTGGACTAGCGGGAGAAGAGACCCAGTACTTC.

The V and J genes are TRBV5-1 and TRBJ2-2; TRBD1 matches 9 bases. CDR1 is SGHRS, CDR2 YFSETQ, per germline. The CDR3 runs to 15 residues. Trimming removed 4 bases from V and 6 bases from J; junction bases left unmatched: 7. CDR3 in amino acids: CASSDGTGNSGELFF. CDR3 sequence (DNA): TGCGCCAGCAGCGATGGGACAGGGAATTCCGGGGAGCTGTTTTTT.

This chain connects TRBV5-4 to TRBJ1-4; TRBD1 aligns across 8 bases. Trimming at V came to 5 bases and at J to 0 bases, leaving 3 bases not matched to a gene. Germline CDR1 reads SGHNT; CDR2 reads YYREEE (reference sequence). This CDR3 contains 15 residues. The CDR3 DNA reads TGTGCCAGCAGGAAGGACAGGGCAACTAATGAAAAACTGTTTTTT. Translating gives CASRKDRATNEKLFF.

This clone was detected only once. The chain combines TRBV7-6 with TRBJ2-1; D unclear. CDR1 is SGHVS, CDR2 FNYEAQ, per germline. This CDR3 has 16 residues. V gave up 1 base and J gave up 3 bases, with 13 bases separating them. The CDR3 reads CASSLVLSSDYNEQFF. For the CDR3, the DNA is TGTGCCAGCAGCTTAGTCCTCTCCAGCGACTACAATGAGCAGTTCTTC.

V and J are TRBV19 and TRBJ2-2; D might be TRBD1 or TRBD2, each matching 5 bases. This CDR3 is 17 amino acids long. The V gene lost 7 bases and the J gene lost 6 bases, with 24 bases spanning the gap. Germline V gene data show CDR1 as LNHDA and CDR2 as SQIVND (reference sequence). In DNA, the CDR3 is TGTGCCAGTAAATCGTGGGGGAAGGACGCAAGCGCCGGGGAGCTGTTTTTT. It codes for CASKSWGKDASAGELFF.

The V call is TRBV28, the J call TRBJ2-7; tentative D call: TRBD2 (6 bases). V was trimmed by 8 bases and J by 2 bases, leaving 19 bases between them. The CDR3 runs to 15 residues. Germline V gene sequence: CDR1 MDHEN, CDR2 SYDVKM. The CDR3 DNA sequence: TGTGCCAGCTTCCCCTTGTCTGGCGGGACCTACGAGCAGTACTTC. It encodes CASFPLSGGTYEQYF.

The V and J genes are TRBV5-4 and TRBJ2-3, with TRBD2 as a possible D gene (6 bases). Trimming stripped 0 bases from V and 2 bases from J, with 10 bases between. Germline V CDR1 and CDR2: SGHNT, YYREEE (reference sequence). The CDR3 length is 15 residues. The CDR3 sequence: CASSLEAGNTDTQYF. In DNA form, the CDR3 reads TGTGCCAGCAGCTTGGAGGCGGGAAACACAGATACGCAGTATTTT.

The genes are TRBV27 and TRBJ2-2; perhaps TRBD2 as D (6 bases). The germline V gene encodes CDR1 MNHEY and CDR2 SMNVEV (reference sequence). Trimming cost V 5 bases and J 6 bases, with 13 bases left between them. This CDR3 has 14 residues. CDR3 in amino acids: CASSPGSRAGELFF. CDR3 in DNA: TGTGCCAGCAGTCCCGGGAGCCGGGCCGGGGAGCTGTTTTTT.

Note on this clone: Sequence at one end of the junction differs from germline and may be a read error. The chain recombines TRBV28 with TRBJ2-7; D uncertain. The CDR3 is 13 amino acids. Germline CDR1 reads MDHEN; CDR2 reads SYDVKM. Here the CDR3 DNA reads TGTGCCAGCAGCCGAAGCCGCTCCCACGAGCAGTACTTC. As protein: CASSRSRSHEQYF.

V and J are TRBV9 and TRBJ2-3; D might be TRBD1 or TRBD2, each matching 5 bases. The ends were cut back, 2 bases at V and 0 bases at J, with 13 bases in the middle. The CDR3 is made up of 16 amino acids. The germline V gene encodes CDR1 SGDLS and CDR2 YYNGEE. The CDR3 region is CASSVGTVSSTDTQYF. CDR3 DNA: TGTGCCAGCAGCGTCGGGACGGTATCTAGCACAGATACGCAGTATTTT. The variable domain in full, completed from reference TRBV9 and TRBJ2-3, reads DSGVTQTPKHLITATGQRVTLRCSPRSGDLSVYWYQQSLDQGLQFLIQYYNGEERAKGNILERFSAQQFPDLHSELNLSSLELGDSALYFCASSVGTVSSTDTQYFGPGTRLTVL.

This chain connects TRBV9 to TRBJ1-2, with D uncertain. The germline V gene encodes CDR1 SGDLS and CDR2 YYNGEE. Trimming stripped 3 bases from V and 2 bases from J, with 8 bases between. This CDR3 has 13 amino acids. The CDR3 loop reads CASSAGENYGYTF. As DNA, the CDR3 is TGTGCCAGCAGCGCTGGGGAAAACTATGGCTACACCTTC.

The J gene is TRBJ1-2, the V gene TRBV27; perhaps TRBD1 as D (6 bases). Germline V lookup: CDR1 MNHEY, CDR2 SMNVEV (reference sequence). V lost 5 bases, J lost 4 bases, and 17 bases lay in between. The CDR3 runs 15 residues. The CDR3 sequence is CASSVGGGGGYGYTF. DNA of the CDR3: TGTGCCAGCAGTGTAGGGGGGGGCGGGGGCTATGGCTACACCTTC.

The rearrangement links TRBV7-8 to TRBJ2-5; D is undetermined. Germline-derived CDR1 and CDR2 are SGHVS and FQNEAQ. The CDR3 spans 14 residues. V lost 4 bases and J lost 5, with 14 bases in between. The CDR3 protein is CASSSGPFRETQYF. CDR3 nucleotide sequence: TGTGCCAGCAGCTCCGGACCGTTCCGGGAGACCCAGTACTTC.

The chain joins TRBV11-2 to TRBJ2-2; no clear D gene. The CDR3 loop spans 15 amino acids. V shed 1 base and J shed 6 bases, with 12 bases lying between them. The germline V gene has CDR1 SGHAT and CDR2 FQNNGV. The CDR3 loop is CASSLVSQAAGELFF. The CDR3 DNA reads as TGTGCCAGCAGCTTAGTCTCCCAGGCGGCCGGGGAGCTGTTTTTT.

For this clone: Other DNA variants within this sample encode the same CDR3. Here the CDR3 DNA reads TGCAGTGCTCTGGTCGAGACCCAGTACTTC. Its translation is CSALVETQYF. J is TRBJ2-5 and V is TRBV20-1, with unresolved D. V was cut by 5 bases and J by 5 bases, with 6 bases left in between. CDR3 length: 10 residues. Germline loops: CDR1 DFQATT, CDR2 SNEGSKA (reference sequence).

CDR3 sequence (DNA): TGTGCCACCAGCTTAACCACAGGGGTGTCCGAAGCTTTCTTT. It encodes CATSLTTGVSEAFF. The chain joins TRBV15 to TRBJ1-1, with 7 nucleotides matching TRBD1. V lost 5 bases to trimming and J lost 8 bases; unmatched junction nucleotides: 11. The CDR3 contains 14 residues. Germline V gene lookup returns CDR1 LNHNV and CDR2 YYDKDF (reference sequence).

V usage is TRBV28 and J usage is TRBJ1-5; unclear D gene. The ends were cut back, 8 bases at V and 8 bases at J, with 16 bases in the middle. The CDR3 is made up of 13 amino acids. Germline V lookup: CDR1 MDHEN, CDR2 SYDVKM. CDR3: CASVAGYTEPQHF. For the CDR3, the DNA is TGTGCCAGCGTTGCGGGCTATACGGAGCCCCAGCATTTT.

V usage is TRBV27 and J usage is TRBJ2-3, with unresolved D. The ends were cut back, 2 bases at V and 0 bases at J, with 9 bases in the middle. Germline assignment: CDR1 MNHEY and CDR2 SMNVEV (reference sequence). This CDR3 is built from 15 residues. The CDR3 region has the DNA TGTGCCAGCAGTTTAGCAGATCCTAGCACAGATACGCAGTATTTT. Translation: CASSLADPSTDTQYF.